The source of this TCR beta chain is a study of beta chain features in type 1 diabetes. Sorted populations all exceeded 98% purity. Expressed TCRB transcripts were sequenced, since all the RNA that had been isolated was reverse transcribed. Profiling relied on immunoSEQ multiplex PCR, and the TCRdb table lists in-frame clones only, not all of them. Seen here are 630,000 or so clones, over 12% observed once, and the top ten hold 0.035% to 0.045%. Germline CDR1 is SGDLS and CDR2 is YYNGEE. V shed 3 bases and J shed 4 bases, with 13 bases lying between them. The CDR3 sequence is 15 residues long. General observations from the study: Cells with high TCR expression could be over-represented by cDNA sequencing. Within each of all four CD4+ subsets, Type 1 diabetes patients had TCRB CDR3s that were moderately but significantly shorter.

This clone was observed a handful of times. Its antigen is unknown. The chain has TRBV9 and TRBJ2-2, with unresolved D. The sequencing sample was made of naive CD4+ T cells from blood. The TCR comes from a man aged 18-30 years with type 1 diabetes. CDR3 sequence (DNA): TGTGCCAGCAGCGCACAACCCGAACCCACCGGGGAGCTGTTTTTT. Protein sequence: CASSAQPEPTGELFF.